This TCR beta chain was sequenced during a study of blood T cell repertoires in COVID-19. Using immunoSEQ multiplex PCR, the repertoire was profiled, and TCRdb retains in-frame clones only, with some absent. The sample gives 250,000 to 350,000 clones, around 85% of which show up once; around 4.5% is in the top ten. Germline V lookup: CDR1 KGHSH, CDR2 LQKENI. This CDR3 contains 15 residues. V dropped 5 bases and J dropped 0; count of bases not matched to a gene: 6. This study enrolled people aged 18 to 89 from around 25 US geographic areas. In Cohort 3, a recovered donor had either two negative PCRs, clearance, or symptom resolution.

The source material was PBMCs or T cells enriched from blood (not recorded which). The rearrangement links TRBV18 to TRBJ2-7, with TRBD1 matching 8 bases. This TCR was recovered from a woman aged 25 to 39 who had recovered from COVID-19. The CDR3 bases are TGTGCCAGCTCAGAGGGACAGGTCCGCTCCTACGAGCAGTACTTC. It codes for CASSEGQVRSYEQYF.